The rows below give T cell receptor beta chains drawn from one sample of a study of early T cells in non-severe SARS-CoV-2 infection. TCRdb recomputed calls from the 5' RACE reads with MiXCR, one row per CDR3 protein. Of some 39,000 distinct CDR3 sequences in the sample, roughly 7.3% are singletons; the top ten hold just over 8%. The sample consisted of whole blood. The receptor set was obtained from an adult who was a healthcare worker with PCR-confirmed SARS-CoV-2 infection or an uninfected control (not recorded which). CDR3s include the opening cysteine and the closing phenylalanine or tryptophan. D genes are given only for firm matches. Size values are once, few and many counts, or a class for expanded clones, and some rows have none.

D gene,J gene,CDR3 length,clone size,V gene,CDR3 DNA,CDR3 protein
TRBD1,TRBJ1-1,15,-,TRBV5-4,TGTGCCAGCAGCCCCGCAGGGGGGAGAATCACTGAAGCTTTCTTT,CASSPAGGRITEAFF
-,TRBJ2-3,14,-,TRBV29-1,TGCAGCGTTGACGGCGGCTCTAGCACAGATACGCAGTATTTT,CSVDGGSSTDTQYF
TRBD1,TRBJ2-1,15,-,TRBV29-1,TGCAGCGTTGAAGGACAGGGGGGTCCTTACAATGAGCAGTTCTTC,CSVEGQGGPYNEQFF
TRBD2,TRBJ2-5,14,-,TRBV20-1,TGCAGTGCGGCCCCCGGGACTAGCGACGAGACCCAGTACTTC,CSAAPGTSDETQYF
-,TRBJ1-5,13,many,TRBV10-2,TGCGCCAGCAGTCGGGGGGCGGGACAGCCCCAGCATTTT,CASSRGAGQPQHF
TRBD1,TRBJ2-7,17,few,TRBV20-1,TGCAGTGCTAGAGATTATGGTCGGGACAGGCGTTCCTACGAGCAGTACTTC,CSARDYGRDRRSYEQYF
TRBD1,TRBJ2-7,13,few,TRBV20-1,TGCAGTGCTATTAGGGACAGGGGGCTACGGCAGTACTTC,CSAIRDRGLRQYF
-,TRBJ2-5,14,few,TRBV12-3/TRBV12-4,TGTGCCAGCAGTTTACAGGGGACGGGTGAGACCCAGTACTTC,CASSLQGTGETQYF
-,TRBJ2-2,15,-,TRBV30,TGTGCCTGGAGTGCAAGGACAGCGAACACCGGGGAGCTGTTTTTT,CAWSARTANTGELFF
TRBD2,TRBJ2-2,16,-,TRBV7-2,TGTGCCAGCAGCTTCCGAGGAGCGGGGCACACCGGGGAGCTGTTTTTT,CASSFRGAGHTGELFF
-,TRBJ1-1,14,-,TRBV5-8,TGTGCCAGCAGCTACCAAACAGGGAAAACTGAAGCTTTCTTT,CASSYQTGKTEAFF
-,TRBJ1-2,13,few,TRBV12-3/TRBV12-4,TGTGCCAGCAGTTCTTCAGGGAGGAAGAGAGACACCTTC,CASSSSGRKRDTF
-,TRBJ2-7,12,many,TRBV3-1,TGTGCCAGCAGCCAAGCGACGGCGGAGCAGTACTTC,CASSQATAEQYF
-,TRBJ2-5,12,-,TRBV2,TGTGCCAGCAGTGGCTATACGGAGACCCAGTACTTC,CASSGYTETQYF
TRBD2,TRBJ2-2,15,many,TRBV18,TGTGCCAGCTCACCGGGACTAGAACGCACCGGGGAGCTGTTTTTT,CASSPGLERTGELFF
TRBD2,TRBJ2-3,19,-,TRBV11-2,TGTGCCAGCAGCTTGCTAGCGGGGGCACCGACCAAAGACACAGATACGCAGTATTTT,CASSLLAGAPTKDTDTQYF
TRBD2,TRBJ2-1,15,few,TRBV20-1,TGCAGTGCTAGAGAGCCTAGCGGGGTCCTGGATGAGCAGTTCTTC,CSAREPSGVLDEQFF
-,TRBJ2-7,11,many,TRBV7-9,TGTGCCAGCAGCGTAGAGTACGAGCAGTACTTC,CASSVEYEQYF
-,TRBJ2-5,12,many,TRBV29-1,TGCAGCGTTGACAGGGGTACGAAGACCCAGTACTTC,CSVDRGTKTQYF
-,TRBJ2-7,17,few,TRBV5-1,TGCGCCAGCAGCTTGGTCAACAGGGCGAAAGTAGCCTACGAGCAGTACTTC,CASSLVNRAKVAYEQYF
-,TRBJ2-3,14,few,TRBV7-2,TGTGCCAGCAGCTGGGGGACTCGGACAGATACGCAGTATTTT,CASSWGTRTDTQYF
TRBD1,TRBJ2-1,16,many,TRBV10-2,TGCGCCAGCAGTGAGACGGGGACAGGGGAATACAATGAGCAGTTCTTC,CASSETGTGEYNEQFF
TRBD2,TRBJ2-5,14,many,TRBV6-5,TGTGCCAGCAGTCTGACTAGCGAGCAAGAGACCCAGTACTTC,CASSLTSEQETQYF
-,TRBJ1-2,12,-,TRBV24-1,TGTGCCACCAGTGGCCGTAACTATGGCTACACCTTC,CATSGRNYGYTF
TRBD1,TRBJ1-4,15,-,TRBV20-1,TGCAGTGCGCGTGTAAGGGGACAGGGTGGAGAAAAACTGTTTTTT,CSARVRGQGGEKLFF
-,TRBJ1-5,16,few,TRBV7-2,TGTGCCAGCAGCTTAGTTGGGGTAGGGAGCAATCAGCCCCAGCATTTT,CASSLVGVGSNQPQHF